The 19 T cell receptor beta chains reported below all come from one sample, sequenced in a study of cytomegalovirus exposure and HLA in healthy donors. It was with 60 Vbeta and 13 Jbeta primers that the PCR ran. Profiled with immunoSEQ multiplex PCR; TCRdb holds only in-frame clones, not every one. The top ten hold around 4% of the sample, which has more than 150,000 clones, about 85% seen once. The sample consisted of PBMCs. These receptors came from a man in his fifties or sixties in good health and CMV-seronegative.

V usage is TRBV10-3 and J usage is TRBJ2-3; D possibly corresponds to TRBD2 (6 bases). This CDR3 has 13 residues. Germline lookup yields CDR1 ENHRY and CDR2 SYGVKD. The ends were cut back, 8 bases at V and 0 bases at J, with 9 bases in the middle. The CDR3 sequence: CAIGGPSTDTQYF. CDR3 bases: TGTGCCATCGGAGGGCCTAGCACAGATACGCAGTATTTT.

This clone was detected only once. The chain couples TRBV7-9 to TRBJ2-1; D is possibly TRBD2 (6 bases). The CDR3 loop spans 12 amino acids. Trimming removed 5 bases from V and 15 bases from J, with 17 bases in between. Germline V gene lookup returns CDR1 SEHNR and CDR2 FQNEAQ (reference sequence). The CDR3 is CASSPHGEEVFF. The CDR3 nucleotides are TGTGCCAGCAGCCCTCACGGGGAGGAAGTGTTCTTC. Variable domain in full (rest from reference TRBV7-9 and TRBJ2-1): DTGVSQNPRHKITKRGQNVTFRCDPISEHNRLYWYRQTLGQGPEFLTYFQNEAQLEKSRLLSDRFSAERPKGSFSTLEIQRTEQGDSAMYLCASSPHGEEVFFGPGTRLTVL.

The chain couples TRBV5-1 to TRBJ2-2; D ambiguous. V lost 6 bases and J lost 4, with 16 bases in between. Germline-derived CDR1 and CDR2 are SGHRS and YFSETQ. CDR3 length equals 15 residues. The CDR3 loop reads CASIGSTSITGELFF. CDR3 bases: TGCGCCAGCATCGGTAGCACGAGTATCACCGGGGAGCTGTTTTTT.

The rearrangement uses TRBV19 and TRBJ2-1; 8 bases align to TRBD1. This CDR3 comprises 13 residues. V lost 8 bases to trimming and J lost 8 bases; unmatched junction nucleotides: 8. Germline V gene lookup returns CDR1 LNHDA and CDR2 SQIVND (reference sequence). DNA for the CDR3: TGTGCCAGTTCAGGGGGCTCGGGCTATGAGCAGTTCTTC. Its translation: CASSGGSGYEQFF.

The chain has TRBV7-9 and TRBJ2-7, with 8 bases aligning to TRBD2. The CDR3 spans 18 residues. The germline gives CDR1 SEHNR, CDR2 FQNEAQ (reference sequence). The V segment lost 4 bases and the J segment 0 bases; nucleotides outside the gene matches: 14. The CDR3 sequence is CASSYRLAGSYSSYEQYF. The CDR3 DNA is TGTGCCAGCAGCTATAGGCTAGCGGGTTCTTATAGCTCCTACGAGCAGTACTTC. The variable domain in full, with the rest retrieved from reference TRBV7-9 and TRBJ2-7, is DTGVSQNPRHKITKRGQNVTFRCDPISEHNRLYWYRQTLGQGPEFLTYFQNEAQLEKSRLLSDRFSAERPKGSFSTLEIQRTEQGDSAMYLCASSYRLAGSYSSYEQYFGPGTRLTVT.

J is TRBJ1-1 and V is TRBV5-1; 7 bases map to TRBD1. CDR3 size: 15 residues. V lost 2 bases and J lost 4; bases outside the gene matches: 8. Germline CDR1 SGHRS, CDR2 YFSETQ. The CDR3 is CASSFYDREVTEAFF. DNA for the CDR3: TGCGCCAGCAGCTTTTACGACAGGGAGGTCACTGAAGCTTTCTTT.

The chain recombines TRBV9 with TRBJ1-3; D is ambiguous. V was pared by 7 bases and J by 8 bases, with 19 bases between. Germline V CDR1 and CDR2: SGDLS, YYNGEE. The CDR3 runs 14 residues. DNA of the CDR3: TGTGCCAGCGGACCCGGGCCTAACGGGGACACCATATATTTT. Residues: CASGPGPNGDTIYF.

The genes are TRBV18 and TRBJ2-3; no clear D. The germline gives CDR1 KGHSH, CDR2 LQKENI. The CDR3 is 16 amino acids. The ends were cut back, 4 bases at V and 3 bases at J, with 17 bases in the middle. CDR3 loop: CASSLPPLKPTDTQYF. The CDR3 DNA sequence: TGTGCCAGCTCACTTCCCCCCCTAAAGCCGACAGATACGCAGTATTTT.

The chain joins TRBV19 to TRBJ1-1; TRBD1 might be the D (5 bases). The CDR3 is 15 amino acids. Germline V gene lookup returns CDR1 LNHDA and CDR2 SQIVND (reference sequence). Between the trimmed V and J ends, which lost 6 bases and 7 bases, there was a span of 21 bases. CDR3 DNA sequence: TGTGCCAGTAGGTCCCTGAAAGCGCAGGGCGGTGAAGCTTTCTTT. It yields the protein CASRSLKAQGGEAFF.

This clone was observed a few times. This rearrangement joins TRBV7-2 to TRBJ1-6; TRBD1 matches at 8 bases. CDR1 SGHTA and CDR2 FQGNSA come from the germline V gene. CDR3 length: 16 amino acids. Trimming cost V 5 bases and J 11 bases; bases outside gene matches: 14. This chain's CDR3 is CASSPTSGTGRPPLHF. The CDR3 DNA reads TGTGCCAGCAGCCCCACGTCCGGGACAGGAAGGCCACCCCTCCACTTT. Together with reference TRBV7-2 and TRBJ1-6, the CDR3 gives the full variable domain: GAGVSQSPSNKVTEKGKDVELRCDPISGHTALYWYRQSLGQGLEFLIYFQGNSAPDKSGLPSDRFSAERTGGSVSTLTIQRTQQEDSAVYLCASSPTSGTGRPPLHFGNGTRLTVT.

The genes are TRBV19 and TRBJ2-1, with unresolved D. The germline CDR1 and CDR2 sequences are LNHDA and SQIVND (reference sequence). Trimming shortened V by 10 bases and J by 9 bases, and 13 bases separated the two germline ends. The CDR3 loop spans 11 amino acids. The CDR3 nucleotides are TGTGCCACCAATTCCGGCGGTGAGCAGTTCTTC. This gives the protein CATNSGGEQFF.

This clone was counted a few times. V is TRBV5-8 and J is TRBJ2-7; no reliable D call. Between the trimmed V and J ends, which lost 0 bases and 5 bases, there was a span of 6 bases. Per the germline V gene, CDR1 is SGHTS and CDR2 is YDEGEE. CDR3 length: 12 residues. The CDR3 region is CASSLVAHEQYF. The CDR3 nucleotides read TGTGCCAGCAGCTTGGTAGCACACGAGCAGTACTTC.

V is TRBV5-1 and J is TRBJ2-5, with TRBD2 matching 9 bases. CDR1 is SGHRS and CDR2 is YFSETQ in the germline V gene. This CDR3 contains 16 residues. The V and J ends lost 0 bases and 4 bases, in that order; junction bases with no gene match: 7. CDR3 coding DNA: TGCGCCAGCAGCTTGGGACGAGCGGGGGGATTAGAGACCCAGTACTTC. Amino acid sequence: CASSLGRAGGLETQYF. The variable domain in full, with the rest retrieved from reference TRBV5-1 and TRBJ2-5, is KAGVTQTPRYLIKTRGQQVTLSCSPISGHRSVSWYQQTPGQGLQFLFEYFSETQRNKGNFPGRFSGRQFSNSRSEMNVSTLELGDSALYLCASSLGRAGGLETQYFGPGTRLLVL.

This chain joins TRBV19 and TRBJ1-5; D not resolved. V was pared by 3 bases and J by 7 bases, with 10 bases between. There are 13 residues in the CDR3. Germline loops: CDR1 LNHDA, CDR2 SQIVND (reference sequence). CDR3 coding DNA: TGTGCCAGTAGTATTGGGTCCGGGCAGCCCCAGCATTTT. Translated: CASSIGSGQPQHF.

The V and J genes are TRBV5-6 and TRBJ2-5, with D tentatively TRBD2 (6 bases). This CDR3 is built from 15 residues. V was trimmed by 8 bases and J by 5 bases, leaving 22 bases between them. CDR1 is SGHDT, CDR2 YYEEEE, per germline. The chain's CDR3 is CASSMTRLVFETQYF. CDR3 DNA: TGTGCCAGTTCGATGACCCGACTAGTTTTCGAGACCCAGTACTTC.

V is TRBV29-1 and J is TRBJ2-6; D remains unclear. The germline V gene has CDR1 SQVTM and CDR2 ANQGSEA. The CDR3 consists of 13 residues. Trimming cost V 5 bases and J 0 bases, with 5 bases left between them. The CDR3 DNA sequence: TGCAGCGTTTTCAGCTCTGGGGCCAACGTCCTGACTTTC. Protein product: CSVFSSGANVLTF.

This clone showed up just once. The chain carries TRBV6-5 and TRBJ1-1, with TRBD1 identical over 7 bases. Germline CDR1 and CDR2: MNHEY and SVGAGI. With 6 bases clipped from V and 13 bases from J, the junction kept 8 bases outside the gene matches. This CDR3 contains 11 residues. The CDR3 DNA sequence: TGTGCCAGCAGCCAGGGACAGTTCGTTTTCTTT. Its protein is CASSQGQFVFF.

This rearrangement joins TRBV7-2 to TRBJ2-3, with 15 nucleotides matching TRBD2. The V gene end was trimmed by 5 bases and the J gene end by 2 bases; junction bases not matched to a gene: 5. The CDR3 has 17 amino acids. The germline V gene has CDR1 SGHTA and CDR2 FQGNSA. The CDR3 DNA is TGTGCCAGCAGCGCCGGGACTAGCGGGGGGCTCACAGATACGCAGTATTTT. It is translated as CASSAGTSGGLTDTQYF.

On this clone itself: This specimen includes other DNA sequences encoding the same CDR3. The J gene is TRBJ1-1, the V gene TRBV6-6; TRBD1 matches 7 bases. Trimming removed 3 bases from V and 0 bases from J; junction bases left unmatched: 4. The germline V gene encodes CDR1 MNHNY and CDR2 SVGAGI (reference sequence). CDR3 size: 15 residues. CDR3 in amino acids: CASSYTTGVNTEAFF. The CDR3 nucleotides are TGTGCCAGCAGTTATACTACAGGGGTGAACACTGAAGCTTTCTTT.